The clone carrying this T cell receptor (beta chain) was found many times. What it binds is not known. It was by 5'RACE with 10-nucleotide random UMIs that the cDNA was made. Over 170 million TCR-beta sequences (from 15-18 subjects) were yielded by each sequencing run. TCRdb analysed the 5' RACE reads with MiXCR anew, one entry per CDR3 protein. Among about 51,000 distinct CDR3 sequences listed, about 15% were seen once. J lost 0 bases, V lost 0 bases, and 7 bases had no gene match. CDR1 LGHNA and CDR2 YNFKEQ come from the germline V gene. CDR3 size: 19 residues. The record originates from a study of neurological immune-mediated disorders. 2 million PBMCs stored at -80 C were the source of the unsorted libraries. Findings and caveats of the study: The absence of any CDR3 amino acid sequence shared by expanded clones across subjects suggests that repertoires were private in all groups.

The V call is TRBV4-2, the J call TRBJ2-2; TRBD2 matches 10 bases. What was sequenced was PBMCs. This TCR came from a man in his sixties in good health. The CDR3 region has the DNA TGTGCCAGCAGCCAAGAGGCCGGGACTAGCGACGCGAACACCGGGGAGCTGTTTTTT. Encoded protein: CASSQEAGTSDANTGELFF.